In this sample, the clone carrying this T cell receptor beta chain turned up many times. Its cognate antigen is unknown. Germline values: CDR1 MNHNY, CDR2 SVGAGI (reference sequence). The CDR3 length is 15 residues. Trimming removed 8 bases from V and 1 base from J, with 17 bases in between. MiXCR, run by TCRdb on the reads, gives a single entry per CDR3 protein. Of roughly 640,000 distinct CDR3 sequences in the sample, around 24% are singletons; the top ten hold roughly 8%. The data derive from a study of T cell repertoires in cytomegalovirus infection. Study as a whole: Public TCR beta signatures provided an indication of both CMV infection and a matching HLA type.

General study results and limits: Accumulated public TCR beta family frequency recognized individuals carrying CMV together with the relevant HLA.

Sample: CD8+ T cells from PBMCs. This clonotype was sampled from a human donor in good health (CMV status not recorded). Some clones in this sample may be carry-over from other donors' samples. The J gene is TRBJ1-1, the V gene TRBV6-6, with unresolved D. For the CDR3, the DNA is TGTGCCAGCCGGACGGGAGATTATTGGAACACTGAAGCTTTCTTT. Protein sequence: CASRTGDYWNTEAFF.